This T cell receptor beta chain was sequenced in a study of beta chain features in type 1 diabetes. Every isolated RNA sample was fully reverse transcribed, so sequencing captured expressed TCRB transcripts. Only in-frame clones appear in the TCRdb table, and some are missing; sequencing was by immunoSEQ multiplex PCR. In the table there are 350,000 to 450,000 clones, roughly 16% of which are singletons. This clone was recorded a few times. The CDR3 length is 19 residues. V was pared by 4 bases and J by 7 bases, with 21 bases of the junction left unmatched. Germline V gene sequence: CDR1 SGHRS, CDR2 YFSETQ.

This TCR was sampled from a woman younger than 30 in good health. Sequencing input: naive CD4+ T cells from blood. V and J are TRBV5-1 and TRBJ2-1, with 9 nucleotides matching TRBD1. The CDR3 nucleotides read TGCGCCAGCAGCAAGATGGCGCAGGTCGGACAGGGGCAGTTGAATGAGCAGTTCTTC. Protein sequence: CASSKMAQVGQGQLNEQFF.